Shown below are 5 T cell receptor beta chains from a single sample sequenced in a study of Ad26.COV2.S vaccination and SARS-CoV-2 variants. Indicated treatment: 15 to 20 received Ad26.COV2.S at low or high dose, single or two shots; about 5 received placebo; per-sample allocation not given. Material that was analyzed had been drawn on day 63 after the first vaccine or placebo injection. Clones were read by immunoSEQ multiplex PCR, and TCRdb kept only the in-frame ones, dropping some. Of around 310,000 clones detected, 90% appear once; the ten largest clones hold around 5%. The source was peripheral blood, collected in a trial of Ad26.COV2.S vaccine versus placebo. Every receptor here comes from a person aged 18-65 years who received the Ad26.COV2.S COVID-19 vaccine or a placebo.

The V call is TRBV3-1 (or the pseudogene TRBV3-2), the J call TRBJ1-1; 8 bases are shared with TRBD1. Trimming removed 1 base from V and 0 bases from J; junction bases left unmatched: 1. The CDR3 consists of 15 residues. From germline, CDR1 is LGHDT and CDR2 YNNKEL (reference sequence). For the CDR3, the DNA is TGTGCCAGCAGCCAAGGACAGGGGTTGAACACTGAAGCTTTCTTT. This translates into CASSQGQGLNTEAFF.

This rearrangement joins TRBV24-1 to TRBJ2-1; 10 bases map to TRBD1. Germline V lookup: CDR1 KGHDR, CDR2 SFDVKD. V was clipped by 2 bases and J by 2 bases; unmatched bases: 2. CDR3 length: 16 amino acids. Here the CDR3 DNA reads TGTGCCACCAGTGATTCTGGGACAGGGGCCTACAATGAGCAGTTCTTC. This codes for CATSDSGTGAYNEQFF.

V usage is TRBV4-3 and J usage is TRBJ2-2, with a weak D call TRBD2 (6 bases). V lost 0 bases to trimming and J lost 4 bases, with 15 bases between them. Germline CDR1 reads LGHNA; CDR2 reads YSLEER. The CDR3 is 17 amino acids. The CDR3 DNA reads as TGCGCCAGCAGCCAAGATCGTATGGGGGGTTTCACCGGGGAGCTGTTTTTT. It codes for CASSQDRMGGFTGELFF.

V and J are TRBV14 and TRBJ1-1; 8 bases are shared with TRBD1. The CDR3 has 14 residues. V lost 0 bases, J lost 11 bases, and 8 bases stayed unmatched. The germline gives CDR1 SGHDN, CDR2 FVKESK. The CDR3 nucleotides are TGTGCCAGCAGCCAAGATTGGGCAGGGGGCGCGGCTTTCTTT. It yields the protein CASSQDWAGGAAFF.

This clone was seen once. The genes are TRBV10-3 and TRBJ2-3, with 7 bases matching TRBD1. CDR1 is ENHRY and CDR2 is SYGVKD in the germline V gene. The CDR3 is 15 residues long. J gave up 0 bases and V 3 bases, and 3 bases lay outside the gene matches. In DNA, the CDR3 is TGTGCCATCAGTGAACAGGGGCCCAGCACAGATACGCAGTATTTT. Translation: CAISEQGPSTDTQYF.